This T cell receptor beta chain was sequenced in a study of blood T cells in healthy people across ages. This clonotype was observed a handful of times. Primers used in a second PCR of about 6 to 11 cycles were a sample-barcoded 5' primer and a J-beta primer mix. TCRdb recomputed calls from the 5' RACE reads with MiXCR, one row per CDR3 protein. Among 1.4 million or so distinct CDR3 sequences listed, 35% to 45% were seen once. The V gene lost 3 bases and the J gene lost 7 bases, with 16 bases spanning the gap. Germline V CDR1 and CDR2: SGHAT, FQNNGV. This CDR3 is built from 14 residues. Sequencing was done on a sample of blood. This chain joins TRBV11-2 and TRBJ2-7; D perhaps matches TRBD2 (5 bases). The receptor's source is a woman aged 18 to 35 in good health. The CDR3 sequence is CASSLPTIYNEQYF. In DNA, the CDR3 is TGTGCCAGCAGCTTGCCGACTATCTACAATGAGCAGTACTTC.